The 24 T cell receptor beta chains given below trace back to one sample, sequenced in a study of T cell responses to AZD1222 COVID-19 vaccine. Using immunoSEQ multiplex PCR, the repertoire was profiled, and TCRdb retains in-frame clones only, with some absent. The sample has fewer than 90,000 clones, over 80% seen once. The material sequenced was peripheral blood, taken 28 days after the second AZD1222 dose. The receptors originated from an adult who received the AZD1222 COVID-19 vaccine.

The chain links TRBV7-6 to TRBJ2-7, with D unresolved. V was shortened by 3 bases and J by 2 bases, with 8 bases between the two germline ends. Germline V gives CDR1 SGHVS, CDR2 FNYEAQ. The CDR3 sequence is 13 residues long. This CDR3 is CASSLNSAYEQYF. As DNA, the CDR3 is TGTGCCAGCAGCTTGAACTCCGCCTACGAGCAGTACTTC.

The V and J genes are TRBV7-9 and TRBJ2-3, with D tentatively TRBD2 (5 bases). CDR1 is SEHNR, CDR2 FQNEAQ, per germline (reference sequence). The V end lost 5 bases, the J end lost 3 bases, and 15 bases lay between the germline ends. This CDR3 has 15 amino acids. The CDR3 DNA follows: TGTGCCAGCAGCCCACGCGGCGGGCCAACAGATACGCAGTATTTT. The encoded protein is CASSPRGGPTDTQYF.

The chain has TRBV11-2 and TRBJ1-3; perhaps TRBD1 as D (6 bases). V shed 5 bases and J shed 2 bases, with 19 bases lying between them. This CDR3 contains 17 residues. CDR1 is SGHAT and CDR2 is FQNNGV in the germline V gene. CDR3 loop: CASSRGLRGRTGNTIYF. The CDR3 bases are TGTGCCAGCAGCCGGGGGCTAAGGGGTCGCACTGGAAACACCATATATTTT.

The rearrangement uses TRBV18 and TRBJ1-1; D gene unclear. The V gene lost 2 bases and the J gene lost 0 bases, with 7 bases spanning the gap. Germline V lookup: CDR1 KGHSH, CDR2 LQKENI. The CDR3 has 14 amino acids. The CDR3 loop is CASSPSTLNTEAFF. The CDR3 nucleotides are TGTGCCAGCTCACCATCGACCCTGAACACTGAAGCTTTCTTT.

The chain joins TRBV29-1 to TRBJ1-1; the D gene is possibly TRBD1 (5 bases). The germline gives CDR1 SQVTM, CDR2 ANQGSEA. CDR3 length: 12 residues. V shed 5 bases and J shed 4 bases, with 11 bases lying between them. The CDR3, as DNA: TGCAGCGTTACGGGGGGGAGCACTGAAGCTTTCTTT. This gives the protein CSVTGGSTEAFF. Full variable domain (remainder filled in from reference TRBV29-1 and TRBJ1-1): SAVISQKPSRDICQRGTSLTIQCQVDSQVTMMFWYRQQPGQSLTLIATANQGSEATYESGFVIDKFPISRPNLTFSTLTVSNMSPEDSSIYLCSVTGGSTEAFFGQGTRLTVV.

The chain joins TRBV10-1 to TRBJ2-1, with 11 bases that match TRBD2. The CDR3 totals 16 residues. The ends lost 3 bases at V and 5 bases at J; junction bases unmatched: 6. Per germline, CDR1 WNHNN and CDR2 SYGVQD (reference sequence). The CDR3 nucleotides read TGCGCCAGCAGTGAATCGCTAGCGGGGGGACACAATGAGCAGTTCTTC. Amino acid sequence: CASSESLAGGHNEQFF.

The chain employs TRBV5-1 and TRBJ1-4; 10 bases fit TRBD1. J was trimmed by 7 bases and V by 0 bases; bases with no gene match: 6. The CDR3 loop spans 16 amino acids. Germline CDR1 SGHRS, CDR2 YFSETQ. The CDR3, as DNA: TGCGCCAGCAGCTTGGCGACAGGGGGCGGGTTTGAAAAACTGTTTTTT. Amino acids: CASSLATGGGFEKLFF. Full variable domain (missing parts from reference TRBV5-1 and TRBJ1-4): KAGVTQTPRYLIKTRGQQVTLSCSPISGHRSVSWYQQTPGQGLQFLFEYFSETQRNKGNFPGRFSGRQFSNSRSEMNVSTLELGDSALYLCASSLATGGGFEKLFFGSGTQLSVL.

This chain connects TRBV18 to TRBJ1-2, with TRBD1 matching 7 bases. This CDR3 has 14 amino acids. V lost 2 bases, J lost 6 bases, and 6 bases stayed unmatched. Per the germline V gene, CDR1 is KGHSH and CDR2 is LQKENI. This CDR3 reads CASSPKTGVDGYTF. Written as DNA, the CDR3 is TGTGCCAGCTCACCAAAAACAGGGGTTGATGGCTACACCTTC.

The rearrangement joins TRBV10-1 to TRBJ1-4; 8 bases match TRBD1. With 3 bases clipped from V and 4 bases from J, the junction kept 4 bases outside the gene matches. The CDR3 totals 15 residues. In germline, CDR1 is WNHNN, CDR2 SYGVQD (reference sequence). This chain's CDR3 is CASSEGTGHNEKLFF. The CDR3 coding sequence is TGCGCCAGCAGTGAAGGGACAGGTCATAATGAAAAACTGTTTTTT.

The table lists this clone with a few counts. The V gene is TRBV11-1, the J gene TRBJ2-2; D might be TRBD2 (6 bases). CDR1 is SGHAT, CDR2 FQDESV, per germline (reference sequence). The CDR3 is 16 amino acids. V was pared by 5 bases and J by 2 bases, with 15 bases between. The CDR3 spells CASSETVGLNTGELFF. Here the CDR3 DNA reads TGTGCCAGCAGCGAGACCGTGGGACTCAACACCGGGGAGCTGTTTTTT.

The rearrangement joins TRBV24-1 to TRBJ2-5, with 7 bases lining up with TRBD1. CDR3 size: 15 residues. Germline trimming cut 5 bases from V and 1 base from J; bases unmatched to any gene: 6. CDR1 and CDR2 (germline): KGHDR, SFDVKD. DNA of the CDR3: TGTGCCACCAGTGCAAAGGGGGCTGGCCAAGAGACCCAGTACTTC. Translated: CATSAKGAGQETQYF.

V usage is TRBV18 and J usage is TRBJ2-5; TRBD2 matches at 8 bases. With 3 bases clipped from V and 4 bases from J, the junction kept 4 bases outside the gene matches. There are 14 residues in the CDR3. The germline CDR1 and CDR2 sequences are KGHSH and LQKENI. The CDR3 protein is CASSPTGGRETQYF. The CDR3 nucleotides are TGTGCCAGCTCACCCACGGGGGGGCGAGAGACCCAGTACTTC.

V is TRBV5-6 and J is TRBJ2-7; no firm D call. The germline gives CDR1 SGHDT, CDR2 YYEEEE. There are 13 residues in the CDR3. Trimming cost V 2 bases and J 5 bases, with 11 bases left between them. The CDR3 protein is CASSFGSKDEQYF. As DNA, the CDR3 is TGTGCCAGCAGCTTCGGCTCAAAGGACGAGCAGTACTTC.

The genes are TRBV28 and TRBJ1-2, with D uncertain. CDR3 length: 15 residues. Trimming took 4 bases from V and 7 from J, leaving 19 bases between them. Per germline, CDR1 MDHEN and CDR2 SYDVKM. The CDR3 bases are TGTGCCAGCAGTTCCTCCCATCGGCCAGGCTTTGGCTACACCTTC. Its protein product is CASSSSHRPGFGYTF.

The V gene is TRBV6-5, the J gene TRBJ2-7; 7 bases agree with TRBD2. Germline-derived CDR1 and CDR2 are MNHEY and SVGAGI. V shed 5 bases, J shed 3 bases, and the junction held 7 bases outside the gene matches. This CDR3 region has 14 residues. The CDR3, as DNA: TGTGCCAGCAGTCTCGGCGGGAGCTTCTACGAGCAGTACTTC. Its translation: CASSLGGSFYEQYF.

This clone was observed a single time. The same CDR3 can be traced to other DNA sequences in this sample. The chain employs TRBV27 and TRBJ1-2; D is unresolved. Trimming removed 6 bases from V and 4 bases from J, with 15 bases in between. Germline assignment: CDR1 MNHEY and CDR2 SMNVEV (reference sequence). The CDR3 is 14 amino acids. CDR3 sequence reads: CASSPRNGLYGYTF. The CDR3 coding sequence is TGTGCCAGCAGCCCTAGGAACGGGCTCTATGGCTACACCTTC.

The rearrangement links TRBV27 to TRBJ1-2; 8 nucleotides agree with TRBD1. J lost 4 bases, V lost 4 bases, and 5 bases had no gene match. This CDR3 has 14 amino acids. Germline V CDR1 and CDR2: MNHEY, SMNVEV (reference sequence). In nucleotides, the CDR3 is TGTGCCAGCAGTTCTGGACAGGGCATCTATGGCTACACCTTC. Protein product: CASSSGQGIYGYTF.

This chain links TRBV27 with TRBJ1-5, with 7 bases lining up with TRBD1. Trimming removed 5 bases from V and 6 bases from J; junction bases left unmatched: 16. Germline CDR1 and CDR2: MNHEY and SMNVEV (reference sequence). This CDR3 is built from 17 residues. The CDR3 coding sequence is TGTGCCAGCAGTACCTCCCCGCCGGTGGCAGGGGGTCAGCCCCAGCATTTT. It translates to CASSTSPPVAGGQPQHF.

This clone appeared a single time. V usage is TRBV9 and J usage is TRBJ2-1; D is possibly TRBD1 (5 bases). The CDR3 consists of 14 residues. Trimming left V 0 bases short and J 4 bases short, with 8 bases between. Germline lookup yields CDR1 SGDLS and CDR2 YYNGEE. The CDR3 nucleotides are TGTGCCAGCAGCGTAGAGGACACGTACAATGAGCAGTTCTTC. Encoded protein: CASSVEDTYNEQFF.

The V call is TRBV5-1, the J call TRBJ2-3; 11 nucleotides align to TRBD2. J was trimmed by 3 bases and V by 4 bases; bases with no gene match: 10. Per germline, CDR1 SGHRS and CDR2 YFSETQ. This CDR3 is built from 17 residues. The CDR3 protein is CASSALAGDGGTDTQYF. As DNA, the CDR3 is TGCGCCAGCAGCGCACTAGCGGGAGATGGTGGGACAGATACGCAGTATTTT.

This sequence joins TRBV11-3 and TRBJ2-1; 7 nucleotides match TRBD1. J lost 6 bases, V lost 5 bases, and 10 bases had no gene match. The CDR3 is 15 amino acids. Per the germline V gene, CDR1 is SGHNT and CDR2 is YENEEA. The DNA of the CDR3 is TGTGCCAGCAGCCCCGGGACAGTAAATTTCAATGAGCAGTTCTTC. Its translation is CASSPGTVNFNEQFF.

This chain connects TRBV4-2 to TRBJ1-2; D possibly corresponds to TRBD1 (5 bases). CDR1 is LGHNA and CDR2 is YNFKEQ in the germline V gene. V was clipped by 0 bases and J by 1 base, with 12 bases between them. The CDR3 is 16 residues long. CDR3 coding DNA: TGTGCCAGCAGCCAAGAGGCAGGGTTGGGTAACTATGGCTACACCTTC. Translating it yields CASSQEAGLGNYGYTF.

V is TRBV4-1 and J is TRBJ1-2; D unclear. The CDR3 is 13 amino acids. Germline CDR1 is MGHRA and CDR2 is YSYEKL. V was pared by 4 bases and J by 8 bases, with 14 bases between. The CDR3 DNA is TGCGCCAGCAGCCCCCTTTACAGCAGAGGCTACACCTTC. Amino acid sequence: CASSPLYSRGYTF.

In this sample, this clone turned up once. The chain joins TRBV7-9 to TRBJ1-3; unclear D gene. Trimming removed 1 base at V and 0 bases at J, with 10 bases between. From germline, CDR1 is SEHNR and CDR2 FQNEAQ (reference sequence). The CDR3 has 16 residues. The CDR3 region has the DNA TGTGCCAGCAGCTTAGGGCTGGGCGACTCTGGAAACACCATATATTTT. The encoded protein is CASSLGLGDSGNTIYF.